This record concerns one TCR beta chain sequence. Its target is unknown. These data belong to a study of T-cell memory formation after mild COVID-19. Overall study: For the most part, TCR clusters were specific to one donor.

Points from the study as a whole: Clones that shrank (day 15 to 85) were balanced CD4/CD8, whereas later expanders leaned CD4+. Researchers could not confirm that second-wave clones peaking on day 37 targeted SARS-CoV-2.

The CDR3 contains 15 residues. Trimming cost V 2 bases and J 9 bases; bases outside gene matches: 5. CDR1 is SGHRS, CDR2 YFSETQ, per germline. Amplification by 5'RACE using constant-segment primers produced TCR alpha and TCR beta cDNA libraries that carried sample barcodes and UMIs. MiXCR was run by TCRdb on the 5' RACE reads, yielding one entry per CDR3 protein. Of about 200,000 distinct CDR3 sequences listed, over 9% are singletons. This sequence joins TRBV5-1 and TRBJ1-6, with 10 bases fitting TRBD1. The source material was PBMCs or a T cell subset sorted from them (not recorded which). This TCR came from a man aged 18 to 30 who had mild COVID-19 (a few samples of this study predate the infection). Cell type and time point are not known. CDR3 sequence reads: CASSFGTGAGSPLHF. In DNA, the CDR3 is TGCGCCAGCAGCTTTGGGACAGGGGCGGGTTCACCCCTCCACTTT. Combining the CDR3 with reference TRBV5-1 and TRBJ1-6 gives the whole variable domain KAGVTQTPRYLIKTRGQQVTLSCSPISGHRSVSWYQQTPGQGLQFLFEYFSETQRNKGNFPGRFSGRQFSNSRSEMNVSTLELGDSALYLCASSFGTGAGSPLHFGNGTRLTVT.